This T cell receptor (beta chain) was obtained from a study of monozygotic twins with inflammatory bowel disease. Points from the study as a whole: Twins with IBD had fewer clonotypes in common with others than healthy twins, particularly during disease activity.

Germline loops: CDR1 LNHNV, CDR2 YYDKDF (reference sequence). This CDR3 region has 16 residues. Following a re-call of the 5' RACE reads, TCRdb has one entry per CDR3 protein and lacks DNA. This sample's clone table lists about 380,000 distinct CDR3 sequences. Turning to this clonotype: Its target is unknown.

This receptor was obtained from a human donor with ulcerative colitis or Crohn's disease, or a healthy co-twin of an affected twin (not recorded which). The sample comprised blood. The rearrangement uses TRBV15 and TRBJ2-3; checking the TCRdb D call of TRBD2 is not possible without DNA. Here the CDR3 reads CATSMGLATGTDTQYF.